The sequence of this T cell receptor beta chain was determined in a study of OX40 agonist ivuxolimab in advanced cancers. The wider study: Ivuxolimab is a fully human IgG2 antibody that activates OX40 (CD134). Earlier treatment with anti-PD-1, anti-PD-L1 or anti-CTLA-4 was permitted, and roughly 40% had received some. Aged roughly 20 to 79 with a mean of approximately 60 years, they were approximately 80% male. The study, taken as a whole, reports: People who partly responded at 0.1-3.0 mg/kg had some of the least clonal expansion seen.

This clone was counted a single time. Its matching antigen is unknown. TCRdb's copy holds only in-frame clones and misses some; the assay was immunoSEQ multiplex PCR. The sample has 45,000 to 50,000 clones, around 86% seen once; the top ten hold around 1.8%. This clonotype was sampled from an adult with an advanced solid tumor such as melanoma, head and neck, liver or kidney cancer. The material sequenced was CD4+ or CD8+ T cells sorted from blood, taken in a trial of the OX40 agonist ivuxolimab.

The CDR3 protein is CASSGDRGTDTQYF. Written as DNA, the CDR3 is TGTGCCAGCAGTGGAGACAGGGGCACAGATACGCAGTATTTT. The chain joins TRBV2 to TRBJ2-3; 7 bases agree with TRBD1. Germline lookup yields CDR1 SNHLY and CDR2 FYNNEI. The CDR3 extends over 14 amino acids. V lost 4 bases, J lost 1 base, and 2 bases stayed unmatched. Full variable domain (rest looked up from reference TRBV2 and TRBJ2-3): EPEVTQTPSHQVTQMGQEVILRCVPISNHLYFYWYRQILGQKVEFLVSFYNNEISEKSEIFDDQFSVERPDGSNFTLKIRSTKLEDSAMYFCASSGDRGTDTQYFGPGTRLTVL.